This T cell receptor (beta chain) was observed in a study of blood T cell repertoires in COVID-19. Study information: The United States, Italy and Spain provided the acute and convalescent COVID-19 samples. T cells, B-cell-depleted T cells, or PBMCs provided the cDNA or gDNA that served as material.

Original processing notes: Reference gene primer amplification yielded estimated nucleated cell counts. Only in-frame clones appear in the TCRdb table, and some are missing; sequencing was by immunoSEQ multiplex PCR. The V and J calls and the clone size are those of that table, but D and trimming were determined from the DNA. Found here are about 62,000 clones, around 88% of them singletons; the top ten hold approximately 6%. Sequenced material: peripheral blood. The origin of this receptor is a human donor in a cohort sampled during active COVID-19.

CDR3 sequence: CASSQEMEGGRHF. The CDR3 DNA reads TGTGCCAGCAGCCAAGAGATGGAGGGGGGGAGGCATTTT. The chain links TRBV4-2 to TRBJ1-5, with D possibly TRBD1 on 6 matching bases. V was shortened by 0 bases and J by 15 bases, with 15 bases between the two germline ends. Germline V gives CDR1 LGHNA, CDR2 YNFKEQ. The CDR3 covers 13 residues.